This TCR beta chain was retrieved from a study of T cells expressing NK-cell markers (dated by TCRdb to 2018 to 2021). Context from the whole study: About 8 donors provided sorted CD3+CD56+NKG2C+, CD3+CD56+NKG2C- and CD3+CD56-NKG2C+ T-cell subsets, whose TCR beta-chain repertoires were profiled. All eight donors whose samples were sequenced were randomly selected healthy volunteers, three of them men and five women. Illumina HiSeq 2000/2500, MiSeq or NextSeq was used to sequence libraries as 2 x 150 bp reads. Seven of the eight sequenced donors were HCMV-seropositive and one was HCMV-seronegative.

As regards this clonotype: Its antigen is still unknown.

HCMV-specific IgG was detected in serum with a commercial ELISA kit to determine HCMV serostatus. Peripheral blood mononuclear cells were isolated from blood by Ficoll density gradient centrifugation. What the authors observed across the whole study: In six donors, the dominant CD3+CD56+NKG2C+ clonotypes were among the top 10 CD8+ clonotypes and accounted for about 1.0-7.5% of CD8+ T cells. Whether the expanded NKG2C-expressing T cell clones were specific for HCMV antigens was left unclear. Those dominant clonotypes were again the most abundant among CD3+CD56-NKG2C+ cells in a few donors, at 28.3-60.1%.

Reads for this sample came from an Illumina HiSeq 2000. The TCR beta cDNA libraries were made using 5'RACE template switching, a step that added both a universal primer site and unique molecular identifiers. Synthesis of cDNA was primed from the TCR beta constant segment and was followed by two consecutive PCR amplification steps. On the study's bioinformatics: MIGEC was used to demultiplex reads and group the reads by UMI, and MiTCR was used to assemble and quantify clonotypes. To exclude erroneous sequences, any TCR cDNA sequence not supported by at least two reads was discarded. Downstream repertoire analysis used the tcR package, and clonotypes were matched across fractions by CDR3 nucleotide sequence plus V segment. Antigen specificity was annotated against VDJdb with VDJmatch, allowing one amino acid substitution in CDR3. One entry per CDR3 protein sequence results from the TCRdb reprocessing of the reads, with DNA left out. The V and J calls here are based on TCRdb, not the publication. This sample's table lists approximately 150,000 distinct CDR3 sequences. 12% of the sample lies in the top ten.

The CDR3 measures 14 amino acids from cysteine to phenylalanine. The nucleotide record is missing. From a lookup of the germline V gene, CDR1 and CDR2 are SGHTA and FQGNSA. The chain links TRBV7-2 with TRBJ2-4. This sequence originates from a man between 18 and 29 years old in good health. Donor details come from another sample of the same person, matched by shared clones. Sequenced: blood T cells: a sorted CD56 or NKG2C T cell subset, CD4+ or CD8+ T cells, or bulk PBMC T cells (not recorded which). The CDR3 reads as follows: CASSLVLGSNIQYF.